The TCR beta chain described here comes from a study of tumor-infiltrating lymphocytes in localized non-small cell lung cancer. At the level of the study: From each patient, both tumor and uninvolved lung, non-adjacent to tumor, were sampled. General observations from the study: Different pieces of the same tissue went to different assays, confounding technical variation with intratumor heterogeneity. Higher tumor T cell infiltration than in uninvolved lung was supported by TCRbeta sequencing.

Germline lookup yields CDR1 DFQATT and CDR2 SNEGSKA (reference sequence). This CDR3 comprises 11 residues. Deletions cut 5 bases from V and 11 bases from J, with 15 bases between. Sequencing used immunoSEQ multiplex PCR; TCRdb keeps in-frame clones, though not all of them. The data contain 10,000 or so clones, about 81% of them singletons. As regards this clone: Its antigen is not identified.

V gene TRBV20-1 combines with J gene TRBJ1-1; D ambiguous. The origin of this receptor is a human donor with non-small cell lung cancer. The material sequenced was uninvolved lung tissue not adjacent to the tumor. The CDR3 sequence: CSAFEGPGAFF. CDR3 in DNA: TGCAGTGCTTTCGAGGGCCCTGGGGCTTTCTTT.